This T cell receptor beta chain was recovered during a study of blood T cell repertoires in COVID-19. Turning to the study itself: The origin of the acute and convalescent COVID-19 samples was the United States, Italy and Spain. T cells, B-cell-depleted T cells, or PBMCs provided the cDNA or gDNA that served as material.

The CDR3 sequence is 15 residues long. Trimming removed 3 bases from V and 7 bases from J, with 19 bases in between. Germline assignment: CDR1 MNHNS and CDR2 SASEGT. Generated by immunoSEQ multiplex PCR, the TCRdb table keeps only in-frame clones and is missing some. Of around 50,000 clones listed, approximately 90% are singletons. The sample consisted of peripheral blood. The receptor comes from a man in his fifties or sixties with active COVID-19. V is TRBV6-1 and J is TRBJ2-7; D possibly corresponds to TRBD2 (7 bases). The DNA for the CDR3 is TGTGCCAGCAGTGACGAACAGGGAGGGTGGCGGGAGCAGTACTTC. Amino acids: CASSDEQGGWREQYF.